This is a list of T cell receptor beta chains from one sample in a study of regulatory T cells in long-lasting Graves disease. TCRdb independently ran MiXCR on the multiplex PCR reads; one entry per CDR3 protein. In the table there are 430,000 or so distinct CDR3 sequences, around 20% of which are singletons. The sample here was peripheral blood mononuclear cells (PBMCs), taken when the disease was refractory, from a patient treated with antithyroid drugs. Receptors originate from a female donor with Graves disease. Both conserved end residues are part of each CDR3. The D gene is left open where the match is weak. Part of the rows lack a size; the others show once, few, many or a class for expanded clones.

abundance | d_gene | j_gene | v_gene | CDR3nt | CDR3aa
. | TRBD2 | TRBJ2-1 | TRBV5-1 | TGCGCCAGCAGCTTGAGAGAACTAGCGAGAGATGTTGAGCAGTTCTTC | CASSLRELARDVEQFF
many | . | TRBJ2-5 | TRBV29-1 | TGCAGCGTTGAAGATACCAACCTAGTAGAGACCCAGTACTTC | CSVEDTNLVETQYF
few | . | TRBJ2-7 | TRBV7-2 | TGTGCCAGCAGCTTGACCCGGGATACTATGTACGAGCAGTACTTC | CASSLTRDTMYEQYF
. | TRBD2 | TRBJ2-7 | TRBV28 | TGTGCCAGCAGTCCCTCCGTCTACAGCGGGACCAACGAGCAGTACTTC | CASSPSVYSGTNEQYF
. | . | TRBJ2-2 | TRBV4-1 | TGCGCCAGCAGCCAGGCTGCCGGGGTGGCCGGGGAGCTGTTTTTT | CASSQAAGVAGELFF
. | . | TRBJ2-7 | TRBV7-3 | TGTGCCAGCAGCTTAGGTCCCACCGGGGCCGGATACGAGCAGTACTTC | CASSLGPTGAGYEQYF
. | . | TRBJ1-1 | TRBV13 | TGTGCCAGCAGCTCAGACCGAAAAGGAGTTTCTGAAGCTTTCTTT | CASSSDRKGVSEAFF
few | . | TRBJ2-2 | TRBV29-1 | TGCAGCGTGACCGGGGCGAACACCGGGGAGCTGTTTTTT | CSVTGANTGELFF
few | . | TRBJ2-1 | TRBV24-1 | TGTGCCACCAGTGATTCCTTTAAAGGAGGGATAGGATCGAATGAGCAGTTCTTC | CATSDSFKGGIGSNEQFF
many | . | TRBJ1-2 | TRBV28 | TGTGCCAGCAGCGAAGACGAGCAGGGCTATGGCTACACCTTC | CASSEDEQGYGYTF
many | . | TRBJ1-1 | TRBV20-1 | TGCAGTGCTTTAACAGGGCCGGTGAACACTGAAGCTTTCTTT | CSALTGPVNTEAFF
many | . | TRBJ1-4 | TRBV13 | TGTGCCAGCAGCCCCAGGGGAGATGAAAAACTGTTTTTT | CASSPRGDEKLFF
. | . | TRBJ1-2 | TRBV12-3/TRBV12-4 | TGTGTCAGCTTCACAGGGACGGCTGGCTACACCTTC | CVSFTGTAGYTF
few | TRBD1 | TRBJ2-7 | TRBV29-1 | TGCAGCGCCGCGGACAGGGGACCCTACGAGCAGTACTTC | CSAADRGPYEQYF
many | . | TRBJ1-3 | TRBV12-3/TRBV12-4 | TGTGCCAGCAGTTTAGTGGCAGGGGCCCGAAACACCATATATTTT | CASSLVAGARNTIYF